The T cell receptor beta chain described here comes from a study of blood T cell repertoires in COVID-19. With 4 bases clipped from V and 2 bases from J, the junction kept 5 bases outside the gene matches. CDR3 size: 14 residues. CDR1 and CDR2 (germline): SGHTS, YDEGEE. Here immunoSEQ multiplex PCR was the method, and the copy in TCRdb shows in-frame clones only, minus some. Among 150,000 to 200,000 clones listed, 60% to 80% were seen once. The source of this sequence is a man between 65 and 85 years old with acute or convalescent COVID-19. The sequenced sample was peripheral blood. The rearrangement links TRBV5-8 to TRBJ2-5; TRBD1 matches 7 bases. The CDR3 region is CASSPWDSQETQYF. CDR3 nucleotides: TGTGCCAGCAGCCCCTGGGACAGTCAAGAGACCCAGTACTTC.